Sequencing of this T cell receptor beta chain was carried out in a study of PD-1 blockade in classical Hodgkin lymphoma. Study-level points and caveats: In CD4+ cells, TCR diversity went up significantly by C4D1, but in CD8+ cells it did not. Healthy donors reportedly exceeded newly diagnosed patients in baseline TCR diversity. Repertoire differences have undefined causes, possibly disease activity or prior therapy.

The V gene's germline CDR1 is SEHNR and CDR2 FQNEAQ (reference sequence). Unmatched junction bases numbered 5, after V lost 6 bases and J lost 9 bases. CDR3 length: 13 residues. Relapse after autologous stem cell transplantation occurred in every patient, and brentuximab vedotin exposure varied. Worth noting for this clone: Its target is unknown.

Assay used: immunoSEQ multiplex PCR; TCRdb lists only in-frame clones, some missing. This sample has 40,000 to 65,000 clones; over 70% occur once, and the top ten carry around 15%. The input for sequencing was peripheral blood mononuclear cells (PBMCs), taken at baseline. This TCR was recovered from a human donor with classical Hodgkin lymphoma. This rearrangement joins TRBV7-9 to TRBJ1-6; 7 nucleotides agree with TRBD1. CDR3 sequence reads: CASRRDRVSPLHF. In nucleotides, the CDR3 is TGTGCCAGCAGACGCGACAGGGTTTCACCCCTCCACTTT. The whole variable domain, filled in from reference TRBV7-9 and TRBJ1-6, reads DTGVSQNPRHKITKRGQNVTFRCDPISEHNRLYWYRQTLGQGPEFLTYFQNEAQLEKSRLLSDRFSAERPKGSFSTLEIQRTEQGDSAMYLCASRRDRVSPLHFGNGTRLTVT.